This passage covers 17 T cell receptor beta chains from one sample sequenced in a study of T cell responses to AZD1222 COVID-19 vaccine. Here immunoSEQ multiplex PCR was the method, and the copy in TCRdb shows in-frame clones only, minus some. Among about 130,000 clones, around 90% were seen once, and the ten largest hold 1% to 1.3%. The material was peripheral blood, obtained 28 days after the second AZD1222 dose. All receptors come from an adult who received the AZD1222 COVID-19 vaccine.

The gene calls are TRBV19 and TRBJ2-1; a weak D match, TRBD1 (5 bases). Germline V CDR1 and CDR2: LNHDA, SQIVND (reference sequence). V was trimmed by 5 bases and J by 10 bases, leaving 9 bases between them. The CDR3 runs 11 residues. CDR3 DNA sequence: TGTGCCAGTAGTCAGGGCCCCGAGCAGTTCTTC. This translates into CASSQGPEQFF.

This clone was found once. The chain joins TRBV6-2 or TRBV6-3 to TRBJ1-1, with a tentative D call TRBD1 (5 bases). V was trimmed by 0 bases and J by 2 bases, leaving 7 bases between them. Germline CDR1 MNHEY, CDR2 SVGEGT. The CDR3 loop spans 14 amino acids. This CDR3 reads CASSYSGGNTEAFF. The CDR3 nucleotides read TGTGCCAGCAGTTACTCGGGGGGAAACACTGAAGCTTTCTTT.

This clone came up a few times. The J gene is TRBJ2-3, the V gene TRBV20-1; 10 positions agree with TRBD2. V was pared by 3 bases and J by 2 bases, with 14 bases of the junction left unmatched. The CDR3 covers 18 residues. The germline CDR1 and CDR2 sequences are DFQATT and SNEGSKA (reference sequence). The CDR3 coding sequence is TGCAGTGCTAGTGGACTAGCGGCTAGTAGGGGGCCCACAGATACGCAGTATTTT. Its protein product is CSASGLAASRGPTDTQYF.

The CDR3 nucleotides are TGTGCCAGCAGCCCCGGGCAAAATGGGGCAGATACGCAGTATTTT. It yields the protein CASSPGQNGADTQYF. V and J are TRBV5-4 and TRBJ2-3, with D unclear. Germline CDR1 SGHNT, CDR2 YYREEE (reference sequence). This CDR3 has 15 residues. V lost 4 bases, J lost 4 bases, and 16 bases lay in between.

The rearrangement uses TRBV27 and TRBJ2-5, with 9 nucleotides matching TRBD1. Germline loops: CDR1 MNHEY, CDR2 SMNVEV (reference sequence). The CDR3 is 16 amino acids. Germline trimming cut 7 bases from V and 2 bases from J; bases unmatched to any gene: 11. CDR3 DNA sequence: TGTGCCAGCACCCCCCTGGGGACAGGGAGGCAAGAGACCCAGTACTTC. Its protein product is CASTPLGTGRQETQYF.

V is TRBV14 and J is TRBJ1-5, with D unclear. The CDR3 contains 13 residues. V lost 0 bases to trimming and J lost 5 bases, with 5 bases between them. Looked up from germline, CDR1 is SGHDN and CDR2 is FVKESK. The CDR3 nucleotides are TGTGCCAGCAGCCAAGAAAGGGATCAGCCCCAGCATTTT. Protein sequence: CASSQERDQPQHF.

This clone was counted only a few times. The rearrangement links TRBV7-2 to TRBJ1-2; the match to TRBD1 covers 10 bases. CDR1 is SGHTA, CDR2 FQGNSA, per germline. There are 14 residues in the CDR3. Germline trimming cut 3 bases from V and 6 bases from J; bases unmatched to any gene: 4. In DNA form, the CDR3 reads TGTGCCAGCAGCTTGGGACAGGGGCTGAATGGCTACACCTTC. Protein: CASSLGQGLNGYTF.

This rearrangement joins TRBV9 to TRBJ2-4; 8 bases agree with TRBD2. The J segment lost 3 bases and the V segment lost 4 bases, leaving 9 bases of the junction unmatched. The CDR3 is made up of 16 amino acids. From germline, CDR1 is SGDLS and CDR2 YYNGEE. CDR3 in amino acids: CASSPGGGWDKNIQYF. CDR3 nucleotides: TGTGCCAGCAGCCCGGGGGGGGGCTGGGACAAAAACATTCAGTACTTC.

The CDR3 here is CASSGSGQGRSQEVGYTF. In DNA, the CDR3 is TGTGCCAGCAGTGGCAGCGGACAGGGAAGGAGTCAGGAGGTTGGCTACACCTTC. The rearrangement uses TRBV6-1 and TRBJ1-2; 8 nucleotides align to TRBD1. This CDR3 has 18 residues. CDR1 MNHNS and CDR2 SASEGT come from the germline V gene. V was pared by 4 bases and J by 7 bases, with 20 bases of the junction left unmatched.

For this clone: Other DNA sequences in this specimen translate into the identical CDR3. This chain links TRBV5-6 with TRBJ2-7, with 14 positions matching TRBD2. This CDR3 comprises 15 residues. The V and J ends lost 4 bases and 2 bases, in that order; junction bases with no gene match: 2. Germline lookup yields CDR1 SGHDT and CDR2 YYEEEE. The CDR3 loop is CASSRLAGGTYEQYF. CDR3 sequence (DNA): TGTGCCAGCAGCCGACTAGCGGGAGGGACCTACGAGCAGTACTTC.

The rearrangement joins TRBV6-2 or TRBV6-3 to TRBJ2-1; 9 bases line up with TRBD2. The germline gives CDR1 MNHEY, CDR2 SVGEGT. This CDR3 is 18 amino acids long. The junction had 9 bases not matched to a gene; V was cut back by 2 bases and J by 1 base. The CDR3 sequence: CASSYARERGVSYNEQFF. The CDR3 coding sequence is TGTGCCAGCAGTTACGCCCGAGAGCGGGGGGTTTCCTACAATGAGCAGTTCTTC.

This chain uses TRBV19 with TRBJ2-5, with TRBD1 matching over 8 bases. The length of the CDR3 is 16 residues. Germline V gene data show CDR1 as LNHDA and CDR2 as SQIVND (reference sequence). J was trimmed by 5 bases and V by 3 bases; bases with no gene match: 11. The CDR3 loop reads CASSISGQGPQETQYF. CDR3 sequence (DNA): TGTGCCAGTAGTATTTCAGGACAGGGACCTCAGGAGACCCAGTACTTC.

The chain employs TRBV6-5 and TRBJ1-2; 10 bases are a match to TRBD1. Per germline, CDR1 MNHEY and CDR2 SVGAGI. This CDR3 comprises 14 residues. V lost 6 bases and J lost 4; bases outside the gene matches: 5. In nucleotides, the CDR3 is TGTGCCAGCAGGCAAGGGACAGGGGCCTATGGCTACACCTTC. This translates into CASRQGTGAYGYTF.

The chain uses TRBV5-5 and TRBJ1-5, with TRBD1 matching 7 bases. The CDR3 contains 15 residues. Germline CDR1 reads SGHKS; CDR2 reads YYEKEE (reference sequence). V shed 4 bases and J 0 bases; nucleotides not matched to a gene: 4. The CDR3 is CASSQGGYSNQPQHF. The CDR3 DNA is TGTGCCAGCAGCCAAGGGGGCTATAGCAATCAGCCCCAGCATTTT.

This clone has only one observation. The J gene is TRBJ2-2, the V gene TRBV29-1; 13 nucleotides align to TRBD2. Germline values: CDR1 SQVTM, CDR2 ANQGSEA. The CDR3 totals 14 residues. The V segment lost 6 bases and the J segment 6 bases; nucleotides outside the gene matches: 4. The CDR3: CSVRGTSGAGELFF. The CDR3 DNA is TGCAGCGTAAGGGGGACTAGCGGGGCCGGGGAGCTGTTTTTT.

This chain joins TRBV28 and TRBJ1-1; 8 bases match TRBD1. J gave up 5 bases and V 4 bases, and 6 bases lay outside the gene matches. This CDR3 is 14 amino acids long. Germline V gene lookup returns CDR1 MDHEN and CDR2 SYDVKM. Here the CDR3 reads CASSSGGARTEAFF. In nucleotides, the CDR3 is TGTGCCAGCAGTTCAGGGGGCGCGCGGACTGAAGCTTTCTTT.

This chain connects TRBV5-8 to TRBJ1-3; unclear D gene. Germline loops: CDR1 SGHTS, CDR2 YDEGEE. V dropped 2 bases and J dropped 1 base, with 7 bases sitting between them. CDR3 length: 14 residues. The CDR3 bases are TGTGCCAGCAGCTTTTTAGGGTCTGGAAACACCATATATTTT. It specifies CASSFLGSGNTIYF.